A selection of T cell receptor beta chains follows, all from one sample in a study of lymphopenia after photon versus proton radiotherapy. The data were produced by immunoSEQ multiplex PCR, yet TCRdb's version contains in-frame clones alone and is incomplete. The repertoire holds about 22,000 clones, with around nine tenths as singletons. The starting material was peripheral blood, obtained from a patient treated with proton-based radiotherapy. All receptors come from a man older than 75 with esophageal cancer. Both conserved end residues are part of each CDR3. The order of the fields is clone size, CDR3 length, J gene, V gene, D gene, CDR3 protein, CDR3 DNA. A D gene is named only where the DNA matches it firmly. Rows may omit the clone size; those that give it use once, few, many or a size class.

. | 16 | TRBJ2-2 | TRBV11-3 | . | CASSPGGAGNTGELFF | TGTGCCAGCAGCCCAGGAGGAGCGGGGAACACCGGGGAGCTGTTTTTT
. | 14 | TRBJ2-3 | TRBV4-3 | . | CASSQDLEGSGQYF | TGCGCCAGCAGCCAAGATCTGGAAGGGAGCGGGCAGTATTTT
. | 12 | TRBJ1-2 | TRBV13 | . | CASSLDRTGYTF | TGTGCCAGCAGCTTAGACCGGACAGGCTACACCTTC
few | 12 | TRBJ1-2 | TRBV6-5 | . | CASSSSVYGYTF | TGTGCCAGCAGTTCGAGTGTATATGGCTACACCTTC
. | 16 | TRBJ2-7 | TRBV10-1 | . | CASSKEPGTFSYEQYF | TGCGCCAGCAGTAAAGAACCCGGGACATTCTCCTACGAGCAGTACTTC
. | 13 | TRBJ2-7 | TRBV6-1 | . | CASRPGYPYEQYF | TGTGCCAGCAGACCGGGCTATCCCTACGAGCAGTACTTC
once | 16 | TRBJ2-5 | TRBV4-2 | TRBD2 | CASSQPTSKPQETQYF | TGTGCCAGCAGCCAACCGACTAGCAAACCTCAAGAGACCCAGTACTTC
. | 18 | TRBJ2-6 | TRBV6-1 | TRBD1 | CASSEAGTGSSGANVLTF | TGTGCCAGCAGTGAAGCCGGGACAGGTTCGTCTGGGGCCAACGTCCTGACTTTC
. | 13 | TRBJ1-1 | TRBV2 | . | CASNARPGTEAFF | TGTGCCAGCAACGCACGACCAGGCACTGAAGCTTTCTTT
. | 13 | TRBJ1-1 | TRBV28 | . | CATNRGWVTEAFF | TGTGCCACCAACCGGGGATGGGTCACTGAAGCTTTCTTT
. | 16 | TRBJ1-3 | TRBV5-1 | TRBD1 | CASSPGTGGTLNTIYF | TGCGCCAGCAGCCCGGGGACAGGGGGGACCTTAAACACCATATATTTT
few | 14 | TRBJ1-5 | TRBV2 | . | CASSVEGLNQPQHF | TGTGCCAGCAGTGTCGAGGGTCTAAATCAGCCCCAGCATTTT
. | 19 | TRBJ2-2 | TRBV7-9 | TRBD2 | CASSLPPFSGGGGTGELFF | TGTGCCAGCAGCCTACCTCCCTTTAGCGGGGGCGGTGGGACCGGGGAGCTGTTTTTT
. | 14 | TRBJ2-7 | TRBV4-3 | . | CASSQDPNSYEQYF | TGCGCCAGCAGCCAAGATCCGAATTCCTACGAGCAGTACTTC
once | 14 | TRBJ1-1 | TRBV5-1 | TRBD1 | CASQPGTVNTEAFF | TGCGCCAGCCAACCCGGGACAGTGAACACTGAAGCTTTCTTT
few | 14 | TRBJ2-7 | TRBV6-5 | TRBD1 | CASRGQGRSYEQYF | TGTGCCAGCAGGGGACAGGGGAGATCCTACGAGCAGTACTTC
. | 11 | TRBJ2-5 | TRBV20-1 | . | CSAREAETQYF | TGCAGTGCTAGAGAGGCGGAGACCCAGTACTTC
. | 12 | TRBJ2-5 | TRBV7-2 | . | CASSLMGETQYF | TGTGCCAGCAGCTTAATGGGGGAGACCCAGTACTTC
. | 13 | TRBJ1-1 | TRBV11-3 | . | CASSPREGTEAFF | TGTGCCAGCAGCCCCAGAGAGGGCACTGAAGCTTTCTTT
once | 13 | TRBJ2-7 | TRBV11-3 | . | CASSYVTGSEQYF | TGTGCCAGCAGCTACGTTACAGGCTCCGAGCAGTACTTC
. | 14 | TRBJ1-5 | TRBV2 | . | CASSEDLQYQPQHF | TGTGCCAGCAGTGAGGACCTACAATATCAGCCCCAGCATTTT
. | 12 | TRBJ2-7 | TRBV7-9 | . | CASSLELAVQYF | TGTGCCAGCAGCTTGGAACTAGCCGTGCAGTACTTC